The 11 T cell receptor beta chains listed next were all sequenced from one sample in a study of blood T cells in healthy people across ages. Together with a sample-barcoded 5' primer, a J-beta primer mix was included in a second PCR lasting roughly 6 to 12 cycles. TCRdb itself ran the 5' RACE reads through MiXCR, one entry per CDR3 protein. The data contain some 880,000 distinct CDR3 sequences, approximately 35% of them singletons. The specimen sequenced was blood. The source is a man between 18 and 29 years old in good health.

The genes are TRBV25-1 and TRBJ2-5; 11 bases agree with TRBD2. The CDR3 length is 13 residues. J lost 3 bases, V lost 6 bases, and 0 bases had no gene match. Germline CDR1 and CDR2: MGHDK and SYGVNS. CDR3 in amino acids: CASRTSGEETQYF. In DNA, the CDR3 is TGTGCCAGCAGGACTAGCGGGGAAGAGACCCAGTACTTC.

The V call is TRBV14, the J call TRBJ1-2, with D perhaps matching TRBD1 (6 bases). V was cut by 2 bases and J by 8 bases, with 15 bases left in between. Germline V gene data show CDR1 as SGHDN and CDR2 as FVKESK. The CDR3 has 14 amino acids. The chain's CDR3 is CASSQMWTDRGYTF. DNA for the CDR3: TGTGCCAGCAGCCAAATGTGGACAGATCGCGGCTACACCTTC. Complete variable domain (other parts from reference TRBV14 and TRBJ1-2): EAGVTQFPSHSVIEKGQTVTLRCDPISGHDNLYWYRRVMGKEIKFLLHFVKESKQDESGMPNNRFLAERTGGTYSTLKVQPAELEDSGVYFCASSQMWTDRGYTFGSGTRLTVV.

V is TRBV12-3 or TRBV12-4 and J is TRBJ1-2, with D hard to call. The CDR3 runs to 16 residues. Between the trimmed V and J ends, which lost 5 bases and 4 bases, there was a span of 20 bases. DNA for the CDR3: TGTGCCAGCAGTGCCTCCGGGTTGTTTAAGAGCTATGGCTACACCTTC. This gives the protein CASSASGLFKSYGYTF.

Many counts were recorded for this clonotype. The CDR3 region has the DNA TGTGCCAGCAGCTTATTTAGCGGACGACAGACCCAGTACTTC. Protein: CASSLFSGRQTQYF. The rearrangement links TRBV7-2 to TRBJ2-5; D may be TRBD2 (6 bases). The CDR3 has 14 amino acids. V gave up 2 bases and J gave up 6 bases, with 13 bases separating them. The germline V gene has CDR1 SGHTA and CDR2 FQGNSA.

The chain joins TRBV29-1 to TRBJ2-5; D gene unclear. Trimming cost V 3 bases and J 4 bases, with 18 bases left between them. Germline CDR1 reads SQVTM; CDR2 reads ANQGSEA. This CDR3 region has 15 residues. CDR3 sequence: CSVDEHARVGETQYF. The CDR3 nucleotides are TGCAGCGTTGACGAACACGCTAGGGTCGGAGAGACCCAGTACTTC. Using reference TRBV29-1 and TRBJ2-5 for the parts outside the CDR3, the full variable domain is SAVISQKPSRDICQRGTSLTIQCQVDSQVTMMFWYRQQPGQSLTLIATANQGSEATYESGFVIDKFPISRPNLTFSTLTVSNMSPEDSSIYLCSVDEHARVGETQYFGPGTRLLVL.

The CDR3 is CASSWGQESGTEAFF. The CDR3 DNA sequence: TGCGCCAGCAGCTGGGGACAGGAGTCGGGCACTGAAGCTTTCTTT. This rearrangement joins TRBV5-1 to TRBJ1-1, with 8 bases matching TRBD1. The CDR3 spans 15 residues. V shed 3 bases and J 4 bases; nucleotides not matched to a gene: 8. Germline V CDR1 and CDR2: SGHRS, YFSETQ.

Comment on this clonotype: Since a much larger clone is just one base distant, this may be a read error. V gene TRBV5-1 combines with J gene TRBJ2-5, with TRBD1 matching over 9 bases. Germline-derived CDR1 and CDR2 are SGHRS and YFSETQ. The CDR3 is made up of 14 amino acids. Trimming removed 4 bases from V and 11 bases from J; junction bases left unmatched: 12. The CDR3 DNA sequence: TGCGCCAGCAGCACCGGGACAGGGACGGATGAGCAGTACTTC. Its translation: CASSTGTGTDEQYF.

The table lists this clonotype with many counts. The chain uses TRBV6-6 and TRBJ2-7; D gene uncertain. The CDR3 spans 13 residues. CDR1 is MNHNY and CDR2 is SVGAGI in the germline V gene (reference sequence). V lost 2 bases to trimming and J lost 2 bases, with 7 bases between them. DNA of the CDR3: TGTGCCAGCAGTTACGGAAGGGCCTACGAGCAGTACTTC. Protein product: CASSYGRAYEQYF.

The chain employs TRBV29-1 and TRBJ1-1; 7 positions match TRBD1. This CDR3 is 16 amino acids long. After removal of 0 bases from V and 6 bases from J, the junction contained 13 bases not matched to a gene. The germline CDR1 and CDR2 sequences are SQVTM and ANQGSEA. The CDR3 spells CSVEDLVTGREAEAFF. CDR3 in DNA: TGCAGCGTTGAAGATCTGGTGACAGGGAGAGAGGCTGAAGCTTTCTTT.

This clonotype was seen repeatedly, ten times or more. The chain recombines TRBV7-2 with TRBJ2-3; D possibly matches TRBD1 or TRBD2 (5 bases each). In germline, CDR1 is SGHTA, CDR2 FQGNSA. Trimming removed 0 bases at V and 0 bases at J, with 10 bases between. This CDR3 contains 16 residues. The CDR3 protein is CASSLAGGPSTDTQYF. Here the CDR3 DNA reads TGTGCCAGCAGCTTAGCTGGGGGACCAAGCACAGATACGCAGTATTTT.

This clonotype was seen more than once but under ten times. The rearrangement joins TRBV7-8 to TRBJ1-2, with 7 bases aligning to TRBD1. V gave up 5 bases and J gave up 1 base; unmatched junction bases: 4. CDR3 length equals 14 residues. Germline V CDR1 and CDR2: SGHVS, FQNEAQ. CDR3 sequence reads: CASSRTGDNYGYTF. In DNA, the CDR3 is TGTGCCAGCAGCCGGACAGGCGATAACTATGGCTACACCTTC.